This T cell receptor beta chain comes out of a study of blood T cell repertoires in COVID-19. Study at large: Acute and convalescent COVID-19 samples came from the United States, Italy and Spain.

This CDR3 has 16 residues. Trimming took 1 base from V and 6 from J; bases not matched to a gene: 8. The germline CDR1 and CDR2 sequences are LNHNV and YYDKDF (reference sequence). Source study methods: Estimation of nucleated cell counts was performed using reference gene primer amplification. The assay was immunoSEQ multiplex PCR, and TCRdb's table has in-frame clones only and misses some. The V and J calls and clone size come from that table; D and trimming were worked out from the DNA. The sample consists of 95,000 to 150,000 clones, more than 75% of them appearing once. The sample consisted of peripheral blood. J is TRBJ1-4 and V is TRBV15, with 7 bases matching TRBD1. The receptor's source is an older woman with acute or convalescent COVID-19. The CDR3 here is CATSRGQGRTDEKLFF. CDR3 sequence (DNA): TGTGCCACCAGCAGAGGACAGGGAAGGACGGATGAAAAACTGTTTTTT.